This T cell receptor beta chain is drawn from a study of TIL therapy for anti-PD-1-resistant metastatic lung cancer. At the level of the study: Most patients had lung adenocarcinoma. General study points: Infused TIL clonotypes partially replaced the baseline blood repertoire, then decayed over months.

Time point in this sample: pre-treatment sample, taken before nivolumab and TIL therapy. The libraries were made with immunoSEQ v3. Assay: immunoSEQ multiplex PCR; the TCRdb copy retains only in-frame clones and omits some. The sample records 55,000 to 65,000 clones, roughly 66% being singletons. On this clone itself: Its cognate antigen is unknown.

CDR3 length: 14 amino acids. V shed 8 bases, J shed 6 bases, and the junction held 10 bases outside the gene matches. CDR1 SGHVS and CDR2 FQNEAQ come from the germline V gene. The chain is built from TRBV7-8 and TRBJ1-2; 9 bases align to TRBD1. This TCR derives from a person aged 25 to 79 with non-small cell lung cancer. The sample consisted of blood, taken at baseline. This chain's CDR3 is CASGFTGGADGYTF. The DNA for the CDR3 is TGTGCCAGCGGTTTTACAGGGGGCGCAGATGGCTACACCTTC.